This T cell receptor (beta chain) was identified during a study of shared clonotypes between healthy human individuals. In the study overall: There were three CD4 naive, three CD4 memory, two CD8 naive and one CD8 memory plates per donor.

Trimming removed 11 bases from V and 4 bases from J; junction bases left unmatched: 7. CDR1 and CDR2 from the germline V gene are MNHNS and SASEGT. This CDR3 is 14 amino acids long. Terminally differentiated effector memory CD45RA+ cells were excluded by CCR7 positive selection of CD45RO-negative cells. Donors had no recently reported acute infections or vaccinations and were HIV-negative. Donors comprised only Caucasian adults living in Nashville, Tennessee. Sorted subsets were amplified in replicate PCRs using 200 to 250 ng DNA, 25,000 to 30,000 T cell genomes. Profiling relied on immunoSEQ multiplex PCR, and the TCRdb table lists in-frame clones only, not all of them. Found here are approximately 2,000,000 clones, about 93% of them singletons; the top ten hold around 1.8%.

The sequencing sample was made of naive CD8+ T cells from PBMCs. The receptor's source is a young man in good health. Some clones in this sample may be carry-over from other donors' samples. The rearrangement links TRBV6-1 to TRBJ2-2, with 10 positions matching TRBD1. CDR3 in amino acids: CAAGQGRVTGELFF. DNA of the CDR3: TGTGCCGCGGGACAGGGGAGGGTCACCGGGGAGCTGTTTTTT.